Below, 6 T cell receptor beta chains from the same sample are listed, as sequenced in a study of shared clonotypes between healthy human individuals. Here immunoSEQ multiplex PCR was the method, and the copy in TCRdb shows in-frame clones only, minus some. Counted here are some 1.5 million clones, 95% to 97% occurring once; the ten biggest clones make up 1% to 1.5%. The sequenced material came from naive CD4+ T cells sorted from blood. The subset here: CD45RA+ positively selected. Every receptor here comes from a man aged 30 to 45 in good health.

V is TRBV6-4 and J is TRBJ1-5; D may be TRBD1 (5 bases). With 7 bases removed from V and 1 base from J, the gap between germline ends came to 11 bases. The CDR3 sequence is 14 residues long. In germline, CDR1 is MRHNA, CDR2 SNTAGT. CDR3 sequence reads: CASTLGESNQPQHF. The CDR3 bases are TGTGCCAGCACTTTAGGGGAGAGCAATCAGCCCCAGCATTTT.

CDR3 residues: CASTLFGRRDNEQFF. The CDR3 nucleotides read TGTGCCAGCACCCTTTTCGGCCGCAGGGACAATGAGCAGTTCTTC. The chain combines TRBV28 with TRBJ2-1; a possible D gene is TRBD1 (5 bases). The germline V gene encodes CDR1 MDHEN and CDR2 SYDVKM. The CDR3 runs 15 residues. Trimming left V 7 bases short and J 5 bases short, with 18 bases between.

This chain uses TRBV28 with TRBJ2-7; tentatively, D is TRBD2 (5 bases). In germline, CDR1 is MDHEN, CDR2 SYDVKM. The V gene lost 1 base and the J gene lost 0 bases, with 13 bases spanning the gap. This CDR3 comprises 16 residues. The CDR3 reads CASSLFLRVSSYEQYF. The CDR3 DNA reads TGTGCCAGCAGTTTATTCTTGCGGGTAAGCTCCTACGAGCAGTACTTC.

CDR3 loop: CASFRTPYEQYF. DNA for the CDR3: TGTGCCAGCTTTAGGACTCCCTACGAGCAGTACTTC. The chain carries TRBV28 and TRBJ2-7; D perhaps matches TRBD2 (5 bases). Germline assignment: CDR1 MDHEN and CDR2 SYDVKM. The length of the CDR3 is 12 residues. V was clipped by 8 bases and J by 2 bases, with 10 bases between them.

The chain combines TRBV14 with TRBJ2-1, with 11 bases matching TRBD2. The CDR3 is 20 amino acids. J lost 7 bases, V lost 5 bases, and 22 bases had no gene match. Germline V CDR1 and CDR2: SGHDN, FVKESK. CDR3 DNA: TGTGCCAGCAGCTATACCGGGACTAGCGGCTGGATCCGTACACGGAATGAGCAGTTCTTC. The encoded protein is CASSYTGTSGWIRTRNEQFF.

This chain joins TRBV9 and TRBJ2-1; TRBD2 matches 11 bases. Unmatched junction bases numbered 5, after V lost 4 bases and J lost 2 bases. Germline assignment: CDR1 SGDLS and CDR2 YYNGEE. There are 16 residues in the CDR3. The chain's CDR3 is CASSLAGGPTYNEQFF. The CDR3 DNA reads TGTGCCAGCAGCCTAGCGGGAGGTCCCACCTACAATGAGCAGTTCTTC.